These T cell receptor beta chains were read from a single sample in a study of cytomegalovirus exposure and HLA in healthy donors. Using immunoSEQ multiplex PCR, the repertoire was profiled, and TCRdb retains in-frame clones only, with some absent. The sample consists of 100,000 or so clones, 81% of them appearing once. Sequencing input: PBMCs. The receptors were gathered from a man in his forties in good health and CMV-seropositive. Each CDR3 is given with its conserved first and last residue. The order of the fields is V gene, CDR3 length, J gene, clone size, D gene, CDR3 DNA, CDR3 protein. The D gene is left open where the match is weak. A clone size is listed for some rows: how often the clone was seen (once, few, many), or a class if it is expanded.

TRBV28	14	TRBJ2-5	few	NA	TGTGCCAGCAGCTCCTCCGGGACAATAAAGACCCAGTACTTC	CASSSSGTIKTQYF
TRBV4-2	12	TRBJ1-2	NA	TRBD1	TGTGCCAGCAGCCAGGACAGGGCTGGCTACACCTTC	CASSQDRAGYTF
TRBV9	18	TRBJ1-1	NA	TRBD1	TGTGCCAGCAGCGTAGGGGACAGCCCCGCCGGGAGAAACACTGAAGCTTTCTTT	CASSVGDSPAGRNTEAFF
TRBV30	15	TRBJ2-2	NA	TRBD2	TGTGCCTGGAGATGGGCGGGGGGGATTACCGGGGAGCTGTTTTTT	CAWRWAGGITGELFF
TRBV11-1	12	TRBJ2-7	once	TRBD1	TGTGCCAGCAGCTATGGGACAGTCGAGCAGTACTTC	CASSYGTVEQYF
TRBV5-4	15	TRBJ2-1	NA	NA	TGTGCCAGCAGCTCGCAGGGACTGACGACAAGTGAGCAGTTCTTC	CASSSQGLTTSEQFF
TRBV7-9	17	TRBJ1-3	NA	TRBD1	TGTTCCAGCAGCTCTCGACAGGGCAGTTTGGGAGGAAACACCATATATTTT	CSSSSRQGSLGGNTIYF
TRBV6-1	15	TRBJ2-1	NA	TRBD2	TGTGCCAGCAGTTCTAGCGGGAGCTCCTACAATGAGCAGTTCTTC	CASSSSGSSYNEQFF
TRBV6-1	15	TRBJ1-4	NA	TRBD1	TGTGCCAGCAGTTCTGGGACAGCAACTAATGAAAAACTGTTTTTT	CASSSGTATNEKLFF
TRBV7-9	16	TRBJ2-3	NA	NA	TGTGCCAGCAGCTTAGTCAGGCAGGCCCTCACAGATACGCAGTATTTT	CASSLVRQALTDTQYF
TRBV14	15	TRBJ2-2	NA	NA	TGTGCCAGCAGCCAGGGGCAGCTAGGGACCGGGGAGCTGTTTTTT	CASSQGQLGTGELFF
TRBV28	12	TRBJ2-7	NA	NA	TGTGCCAGCAGTTTAGGCTTCTACGAGCAGTACTTC	CASSLGFYEQYF
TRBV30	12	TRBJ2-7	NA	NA	TGTGCCTGGAGTGCCCGGGGATACGAGCAGTACTTC	CAWSARGYEQYF
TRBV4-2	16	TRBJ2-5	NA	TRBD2	TGTGCCAGCAGCCACCCTAGCGGGGGGGACGGGGAGACCCAGTACTTC	CASSHPSGGDGETQYF
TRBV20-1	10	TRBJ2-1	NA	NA	TGCAGTGCGAAAGAGAATGAGCAGTTCTTC	CSAKENEQFF
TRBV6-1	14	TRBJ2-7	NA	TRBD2	TGTGCCAGCAAATTCGGGAGGGCGTCCTACGAGCAGTACTTC	CASKFGRASYEQYF
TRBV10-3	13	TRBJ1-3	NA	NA	TGTGCCATCAGTGCCGACAGTGGAAACACCATATATTTT	CAISADSGNTIYF
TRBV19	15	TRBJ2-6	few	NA	TGTGCCAGTAGCATGATCGGCTCTGGGGCCAACGTCCTGACTTTC	CASSMIGSGANVLTF
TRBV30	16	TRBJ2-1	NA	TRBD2	TGTGCCTGGAGTGTCCTTAGCGGGAGAGTTAGCAATGAGCAGTTCTTC	CAWSVLSGRVSNEQFF
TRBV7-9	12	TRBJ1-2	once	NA	TGTTCCACCCGTCCGGATAGCTACGGCTACACCTTC	CSTRPDSYGYTF
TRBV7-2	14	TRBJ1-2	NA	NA	TGTGCCAGCAGCCGAGGATCGGAAGGCTATGGCTACACCTTC	CASSRGSEGYGYTF
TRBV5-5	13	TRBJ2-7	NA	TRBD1	TGTGCCAGCAGCCCAGGGGGCGCCTACGAGCAGTACTTC	CASSPGGAYEQYF
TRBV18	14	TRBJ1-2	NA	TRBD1	TGTGCCAGCTCACGATCCGGGACAGAACGTGGCTACACCTTC	CASSRSGTERGYTF
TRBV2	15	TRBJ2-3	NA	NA	TGTGCCAGCAGTCTGGACAGTACTAGCACAGATACGCAGTATTTT	CASSLDSTSTDTQYF
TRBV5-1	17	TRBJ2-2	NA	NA	TGCGCCAGCAGCTGGGGACCTAATAAGGGGGACACCGGGGAGCTGTTTTTT	CASSWGPNKGDTGELFF
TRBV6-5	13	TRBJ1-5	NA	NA	TGTGCCAGCTGCAGGGATGGGAATCAGCCCCAGCATTTT	CASCRDGNQPQHF
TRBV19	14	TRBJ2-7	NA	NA	TGTGCCAGTAGTATAGCCCCAGGAAGTTACGAGCAGTACTTC	CASSIAPGSYEQYF
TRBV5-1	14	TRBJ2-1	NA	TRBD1	TGCGCCAGCAGCGCGACAGGGGGCCACTATGAGCAGTTCTTC	CASSATGGHYEQFF
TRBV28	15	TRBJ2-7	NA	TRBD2	TGTGCCAGCAGTTTAGCGGGAGGCTCCACCTACGAGCAGTACTTC	CASSLAGGSTYEQYF
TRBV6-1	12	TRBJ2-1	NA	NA	TGTGCCAGCAGTGAATTCGGCAATGAGCAGTTCTTC	CASSEFGNEQFF
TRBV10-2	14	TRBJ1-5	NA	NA	TGCGCCAGCAGTGAATGGAGGGTCAATCAGCCCCAGCATTTT	CASSEWRVNQPQHF
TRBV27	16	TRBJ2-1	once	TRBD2	TGTGCCAGCAGTTTCCAGCTAGCGGAGCTCTACAATGAGCAGTTCTTC	CASSFQLAELYNEQFF